The present T cell receptor (beta chain) was sequenced within a study of T cells in Graves' hyperthyroidism and ophthalmopathy. Amplification of TCR beta CDR3 regions used RNA as the template. Carried out on the TCR CDR3, a first-round RT-PCR used the HTBI primer set. Via MiXCR, TCRdb re-called the multiplex PCR reads, giving one row per CDR3 protein. The sample shows some 800,000 distinct CDR3 sequences, roughly 40% of them seen only once. There are 15 residues in the CDR3. Trimming left V 1 base short and J 3 bases short, with 13 bases between. The germline V gene has CDR1 LGHNA and CDR2 YSLEER. This clonotype was seen many times.

The chain employs TRBV4-3 and TRBJ2-7; D might be TRBD2 (6 bases). The sequenced sample consisted of blood. This receptor was obtained from a man aged 18 to 30 with Graves' hyperthyroidism. CDR3 coding DNA: TGCGCCAGCAGCCAAGTGACGGGAGCGCACTACGAGCAGTACTTC. It encodes CASSQVTGAHYEQYF.